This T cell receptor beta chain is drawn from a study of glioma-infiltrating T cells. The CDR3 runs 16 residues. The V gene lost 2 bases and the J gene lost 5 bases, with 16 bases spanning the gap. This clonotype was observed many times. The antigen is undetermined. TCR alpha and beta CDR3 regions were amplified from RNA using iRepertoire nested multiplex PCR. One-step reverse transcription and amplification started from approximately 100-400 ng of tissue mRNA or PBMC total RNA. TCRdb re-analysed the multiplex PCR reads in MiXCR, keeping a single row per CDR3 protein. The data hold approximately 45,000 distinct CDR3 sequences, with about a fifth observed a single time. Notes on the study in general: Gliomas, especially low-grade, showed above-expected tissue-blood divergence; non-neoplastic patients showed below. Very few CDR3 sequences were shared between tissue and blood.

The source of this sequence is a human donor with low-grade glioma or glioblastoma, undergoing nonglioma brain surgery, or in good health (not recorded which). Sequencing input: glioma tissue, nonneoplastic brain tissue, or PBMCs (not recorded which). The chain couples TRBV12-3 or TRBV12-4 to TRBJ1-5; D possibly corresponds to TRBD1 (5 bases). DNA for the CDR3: TGTGCCAGCAGTTTAAACCGAGGCAGGGAGGATCAGCCCCAGCATTTT. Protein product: CASSLNRGREDQPQHF.